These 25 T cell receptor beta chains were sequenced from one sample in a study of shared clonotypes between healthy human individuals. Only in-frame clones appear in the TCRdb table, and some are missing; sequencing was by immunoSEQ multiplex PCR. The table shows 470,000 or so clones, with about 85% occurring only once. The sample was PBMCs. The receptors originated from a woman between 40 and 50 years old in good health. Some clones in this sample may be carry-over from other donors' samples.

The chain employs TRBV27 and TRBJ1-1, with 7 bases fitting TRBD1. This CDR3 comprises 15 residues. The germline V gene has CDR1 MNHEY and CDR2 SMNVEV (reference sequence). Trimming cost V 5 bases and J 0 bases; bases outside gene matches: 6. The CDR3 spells CASSLDRHMNTEAFF. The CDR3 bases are TGTGCCAGCAGTCTGGACAGGCACATGAACACTGAAGCTTTCTTT.

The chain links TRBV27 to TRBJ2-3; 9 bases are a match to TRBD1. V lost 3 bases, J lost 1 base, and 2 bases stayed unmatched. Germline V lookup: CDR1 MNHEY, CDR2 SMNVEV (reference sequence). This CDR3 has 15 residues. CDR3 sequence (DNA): TGTGCCAGCAGTTTTCGGACAGGGGGCACAGATACGCAGTATTTT. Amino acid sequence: CASSFRTGGTDTQYF.

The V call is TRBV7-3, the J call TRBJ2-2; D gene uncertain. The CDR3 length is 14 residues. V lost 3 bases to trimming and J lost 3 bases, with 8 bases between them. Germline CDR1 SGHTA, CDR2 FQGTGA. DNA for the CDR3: TGTGCCAGCAGCTTCGGAACCGACACCGGGGAGCTGTTTTTT. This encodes CASSFGTDTGELFF.

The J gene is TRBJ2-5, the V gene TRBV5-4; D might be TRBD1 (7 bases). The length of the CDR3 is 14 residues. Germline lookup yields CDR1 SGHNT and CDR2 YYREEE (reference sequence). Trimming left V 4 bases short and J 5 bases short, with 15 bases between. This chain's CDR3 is CASSPRQGLETQYF. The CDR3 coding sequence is TGTGCCAGCAGCCCGAGACAGGGACTGGAGACCCAGTACTTC. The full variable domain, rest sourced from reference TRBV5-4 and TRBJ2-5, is ETGVTQSPTHLIKTRGQQVTLRCSSQSGHNTVSWYQQALGQGPQFIFQYYREEENGRGNFPPRFSGLQFPNYSSELNVNALELDDSALYLCASSPRQGLETQYFGPGTRLLVL.

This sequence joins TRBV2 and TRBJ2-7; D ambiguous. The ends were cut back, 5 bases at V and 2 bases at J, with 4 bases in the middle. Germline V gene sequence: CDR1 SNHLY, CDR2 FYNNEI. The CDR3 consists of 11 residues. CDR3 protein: CASSPTYEQYF. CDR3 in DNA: TGTGCCAGCAGTCCTACCTACGAGCAGTACTTC.

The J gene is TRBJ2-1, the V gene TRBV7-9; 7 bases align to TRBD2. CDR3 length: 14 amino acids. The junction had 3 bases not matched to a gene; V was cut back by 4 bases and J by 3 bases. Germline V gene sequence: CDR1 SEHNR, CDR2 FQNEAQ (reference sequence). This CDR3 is CASSSGTIYNEQFF. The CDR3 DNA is TGTGCCAGCAGCTCCGGGACTATCTACAATGAGCAGTTCTTC.

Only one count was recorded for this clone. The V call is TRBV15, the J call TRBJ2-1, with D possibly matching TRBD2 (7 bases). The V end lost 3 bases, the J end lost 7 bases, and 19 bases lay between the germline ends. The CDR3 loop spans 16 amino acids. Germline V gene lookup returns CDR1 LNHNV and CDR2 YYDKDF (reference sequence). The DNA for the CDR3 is TGTGCCACCAGCAGCCCCGCGGGGGAGGGGGGGAATGAGCAGTTCTTC. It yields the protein CATSSPAGEGGNEQFF.

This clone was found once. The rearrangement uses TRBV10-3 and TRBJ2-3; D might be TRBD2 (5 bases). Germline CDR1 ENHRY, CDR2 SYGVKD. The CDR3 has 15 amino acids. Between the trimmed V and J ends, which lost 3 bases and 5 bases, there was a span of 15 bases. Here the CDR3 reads CAISDGGLEEDTQYF. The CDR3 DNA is TGTGCCATCAGTGATGGCGGGCTGGAGGAAGATACGCAGTATTTT.

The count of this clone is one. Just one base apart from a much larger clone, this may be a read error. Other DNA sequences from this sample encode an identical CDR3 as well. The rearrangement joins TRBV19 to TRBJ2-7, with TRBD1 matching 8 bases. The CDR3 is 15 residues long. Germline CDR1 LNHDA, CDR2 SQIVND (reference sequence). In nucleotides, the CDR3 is TGTGCAAGTAGTACCCGGACAGGGCCCACCTACGAGCAGTACTTC. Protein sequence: CASSTRTGPTYEQYF.

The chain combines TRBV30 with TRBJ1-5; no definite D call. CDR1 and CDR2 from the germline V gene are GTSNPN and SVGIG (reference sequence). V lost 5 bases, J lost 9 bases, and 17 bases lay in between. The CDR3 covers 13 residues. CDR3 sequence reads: CAWGNSQSGPQHF. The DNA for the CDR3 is TGTGCCTGGGGAAACAGTCAATCAGGGCCCCAGCATTTT.

The CDR3 protein is CASSPRGDPSDEQFF. The CDR3 coding sequence is TGTGCCAGCAGCCCTCGGGGGGACCCCTCGGATGAGCAGTTCTTC. This sequence joins TRBV11-2 and TRBJ2-1; 7 nucleotides agree with TRBD2. The J segment lost 8 bases and the V segment lost 5 bases, leaving 12 bases of the junction unmatched. This CDR3 region has 15 residues. Germline CDR1 and CDR2: SGHAT and FQNNGV.

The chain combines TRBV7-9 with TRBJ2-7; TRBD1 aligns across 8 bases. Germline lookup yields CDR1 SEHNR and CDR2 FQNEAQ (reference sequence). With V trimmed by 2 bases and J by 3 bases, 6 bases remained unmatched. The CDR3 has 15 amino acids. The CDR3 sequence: CASSLWTGNLYEQYF. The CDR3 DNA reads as TGTGCCAGCAGCTTATGGACAGGGAACCTCTACGAGCAGTACTTC.

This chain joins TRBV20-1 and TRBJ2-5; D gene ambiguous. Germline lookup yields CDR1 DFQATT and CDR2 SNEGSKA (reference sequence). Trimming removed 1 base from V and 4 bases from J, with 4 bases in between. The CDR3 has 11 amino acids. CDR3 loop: CSARGIETQYF. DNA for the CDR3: TGCAGTGCTAGAGGAATAGAGACCCAGTACTTC.

CDR3 nucleotide sequence: TGCGCCAGCAGCCAAGAGTGGCTAGCGGGACCCTACGAGCAGTACTTC. It codes for CASSQEWLAGPYEQYF. The rearrangement joins TRBV4-3 to TRBJ2-7; 9 bases align to TRBD2. The CDR3 has 16 amino acids. In germline, CDR1 is LGHNA, CDR2 YSLEER. V lost 0 bases to trimming and J lost 2 bases; unmatched junction nucleotides: 5.

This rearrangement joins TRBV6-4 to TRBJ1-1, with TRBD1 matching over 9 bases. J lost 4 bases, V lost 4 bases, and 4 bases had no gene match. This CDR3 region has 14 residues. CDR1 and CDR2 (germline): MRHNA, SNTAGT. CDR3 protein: CASSAGTGSTEAFF. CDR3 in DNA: TGTGCCAGCAGTGCTGGGACAGGGAGCACTGAAGCTTTCTTT.

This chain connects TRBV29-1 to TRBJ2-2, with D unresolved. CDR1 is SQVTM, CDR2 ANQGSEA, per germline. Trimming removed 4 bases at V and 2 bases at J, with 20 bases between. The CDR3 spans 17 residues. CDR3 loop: CSVGWDRAGLNTGELFF. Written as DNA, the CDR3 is TGCAGCGTTGGGTGGGATCGGGCAGGATTAAACACCGGGGAGCTGTTTTTT.

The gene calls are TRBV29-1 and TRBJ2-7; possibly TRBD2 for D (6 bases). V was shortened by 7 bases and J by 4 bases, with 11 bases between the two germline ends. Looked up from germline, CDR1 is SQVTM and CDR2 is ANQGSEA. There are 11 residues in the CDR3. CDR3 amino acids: CSGRTTYEQYF. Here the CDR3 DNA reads TGCAGCGGACGGACTACGTACGAGCAGTACTTC.

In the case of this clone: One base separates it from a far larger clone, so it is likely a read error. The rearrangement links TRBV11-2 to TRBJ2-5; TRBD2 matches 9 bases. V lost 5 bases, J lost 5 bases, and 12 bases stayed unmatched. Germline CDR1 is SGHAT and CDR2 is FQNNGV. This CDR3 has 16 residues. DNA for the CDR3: TGTGCCAGCAGCCCCGGGACTAGCAGGATAGGGGAGACCCAGTACTTC. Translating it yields CASSPGTSRIGETQYF.

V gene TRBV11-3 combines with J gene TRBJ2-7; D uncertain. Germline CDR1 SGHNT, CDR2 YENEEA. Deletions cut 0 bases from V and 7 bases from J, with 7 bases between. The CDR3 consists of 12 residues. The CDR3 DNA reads TGTGCCAGCAGCTTAGATAACTCAGAGCAGTACTTC. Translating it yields CASSLDNSEQYF.

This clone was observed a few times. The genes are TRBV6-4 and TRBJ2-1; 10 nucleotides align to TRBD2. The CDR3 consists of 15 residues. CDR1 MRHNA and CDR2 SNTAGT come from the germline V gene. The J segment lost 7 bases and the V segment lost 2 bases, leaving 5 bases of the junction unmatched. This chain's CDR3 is CASSDRSSGGNEQFF. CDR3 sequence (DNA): TGTGCCAGCAGTGACCGGTCTAGCGGGGGTAATGAGCAGTTCTTC.

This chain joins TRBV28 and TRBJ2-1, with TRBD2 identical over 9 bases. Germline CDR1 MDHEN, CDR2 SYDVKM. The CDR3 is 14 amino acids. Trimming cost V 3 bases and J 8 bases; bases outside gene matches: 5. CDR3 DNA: TGTGCCAGCAGTTTGCGCGGGAGGGACTATGAGCAGTTCTTC. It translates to CASSLRGRDYEQFF.

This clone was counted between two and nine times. The CDR3 loop is CASSRTELNEQFF. For the CDR3, the DNA is TGTGCCAGCAGTCGGACAGAGTTGAATGAGCAGTTCTTC. V gene TRBV6-5 combines with J gene TRBJ2-1; the D gene is possibly TRBD1 (6 bases). The CDR3 is made up of 13 amino acids. V dropped 5 bases and J dropped 7 bases, with 12 bases sitting between them. Germline V gene data show CDR1 as MNHEY and CDR2 as SVGAGI.

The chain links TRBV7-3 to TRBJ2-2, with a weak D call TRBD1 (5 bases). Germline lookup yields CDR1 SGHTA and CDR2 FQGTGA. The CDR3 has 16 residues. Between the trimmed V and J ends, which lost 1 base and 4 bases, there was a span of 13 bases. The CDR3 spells CASSLSSDTTTGELFF. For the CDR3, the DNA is TGTGCCAGCAGCTTAAGTTCGGACACTACCACCGGGGAGCTGTTTTTT.

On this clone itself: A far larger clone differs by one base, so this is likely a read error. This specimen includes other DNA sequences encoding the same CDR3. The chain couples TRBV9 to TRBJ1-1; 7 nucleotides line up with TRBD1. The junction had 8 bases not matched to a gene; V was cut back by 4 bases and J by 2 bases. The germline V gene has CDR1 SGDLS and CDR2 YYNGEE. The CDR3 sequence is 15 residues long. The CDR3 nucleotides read TGTGCCAGCAGCTACACGACAGGGACTAACACTGAAGCTTTCTTT. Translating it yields CASSYTTGTNTEAFF.

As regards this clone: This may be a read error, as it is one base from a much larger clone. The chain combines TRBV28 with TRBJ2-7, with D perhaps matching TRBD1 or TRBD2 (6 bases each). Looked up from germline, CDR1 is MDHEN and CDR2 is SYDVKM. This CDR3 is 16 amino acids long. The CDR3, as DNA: TGTGCCAGCAAACCCCCTTGGGGGCGGGAATCCTACGAGCAGTGCTTC. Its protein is CASKPPWGRESYEQCF.